Reported below is one T cell receptor beta chain. The entry originates in a study of human T cells and chemical hapten exposure. Study as a whole: Chiefly women, the patients showed alopecia areata, totalis or universalis.

Time point indicated: pre-sensitization, week 0. The sample's treatment: therapeutic diphenylcyclopropenone sensitization with weekly scalp DPC. CDR3 length equals 14 residues. The V gene lost 4 bases and the J gene lost 0 bases, with 10 bases spanning the gap. Germline-derived CDR1 and CDR2 are MRHNA and SNTAGT. TCRdb reanalysed the RACE reads using MiXCR and keeps one entry per CDR3 protein. The sample consists of about 260,000 distinct CDR3 sequences, approximately 8.6% of them appearing once. The clonotype originates from a woman in her thirties or forties with alopecia areata. Some clones in this sample may be carry-over from other donors' samples. The specimen was whole blood, collected in connection with sensitization to the hapten diphenylcyclopropenone (DPC). The V gene is TRBV6-4, the J gene TRBJ2-7; tentative D call: TRBD1 (6 bases). The CDR3 sequence: CASSGTVPSYEQYF. CDR3 nucleotides: TGTGCCAGCAGTGGGACAGTGCCCTCCTACGAGCAGTACTTC.